The sample holds many counts of the clone carrying this TCR beta chain. Time point denoted: pre-sensitization, week 0. Stated treatment: therapeutic diphenylcyclopropenone sensitization with weekly scalp DPC. This specimen comes from a study of human T cells and chemical hapten exposure. TCRdb re-derived calls from the RACE reads in MiXCR, one entry per CDR3 protein. The sample lists 350,000 to 450,000 distinct CDR3 sequences, roughly 5.3% occurring once. The CDR3 has 12 amino acids. Trimming cost V 6 bases and J 3 bases, with 11 bases left between them. Looked up from germline, CDR1 is SQVTM and CDR2 is ANQGSEA.

The material sequenced was whole blood, taken in connection with sensitization to the hapten diphenylcyclopropenone (DPC). The genes are TRBV29-1 and TRBJ1-1, with D possibly matching TRBD1 (5 bases). The TCR was taken from a woman in her forties or fifties with alopecia areata. Some clones in this sample may be carry-over from other donors' samples. The CDR3 bases are TGCAGCGTGACACAAGGGGACACTGAAGCTTTCTTT. Amino acids: CSVTQGDTEAFF. Full variable domain (rest looked up from reference TRBV29-1 and TRBJ1-1): SAVISQKPSRDICQRGTSLTIQCQVDSQVTMMFWYRQQPGQSLTLIATANQGSEATYESGFVIDKFPISRPNLTFSTLTVSNMSPEDSSIYLCSVTQGDTEAFFGQGTRLTVV.